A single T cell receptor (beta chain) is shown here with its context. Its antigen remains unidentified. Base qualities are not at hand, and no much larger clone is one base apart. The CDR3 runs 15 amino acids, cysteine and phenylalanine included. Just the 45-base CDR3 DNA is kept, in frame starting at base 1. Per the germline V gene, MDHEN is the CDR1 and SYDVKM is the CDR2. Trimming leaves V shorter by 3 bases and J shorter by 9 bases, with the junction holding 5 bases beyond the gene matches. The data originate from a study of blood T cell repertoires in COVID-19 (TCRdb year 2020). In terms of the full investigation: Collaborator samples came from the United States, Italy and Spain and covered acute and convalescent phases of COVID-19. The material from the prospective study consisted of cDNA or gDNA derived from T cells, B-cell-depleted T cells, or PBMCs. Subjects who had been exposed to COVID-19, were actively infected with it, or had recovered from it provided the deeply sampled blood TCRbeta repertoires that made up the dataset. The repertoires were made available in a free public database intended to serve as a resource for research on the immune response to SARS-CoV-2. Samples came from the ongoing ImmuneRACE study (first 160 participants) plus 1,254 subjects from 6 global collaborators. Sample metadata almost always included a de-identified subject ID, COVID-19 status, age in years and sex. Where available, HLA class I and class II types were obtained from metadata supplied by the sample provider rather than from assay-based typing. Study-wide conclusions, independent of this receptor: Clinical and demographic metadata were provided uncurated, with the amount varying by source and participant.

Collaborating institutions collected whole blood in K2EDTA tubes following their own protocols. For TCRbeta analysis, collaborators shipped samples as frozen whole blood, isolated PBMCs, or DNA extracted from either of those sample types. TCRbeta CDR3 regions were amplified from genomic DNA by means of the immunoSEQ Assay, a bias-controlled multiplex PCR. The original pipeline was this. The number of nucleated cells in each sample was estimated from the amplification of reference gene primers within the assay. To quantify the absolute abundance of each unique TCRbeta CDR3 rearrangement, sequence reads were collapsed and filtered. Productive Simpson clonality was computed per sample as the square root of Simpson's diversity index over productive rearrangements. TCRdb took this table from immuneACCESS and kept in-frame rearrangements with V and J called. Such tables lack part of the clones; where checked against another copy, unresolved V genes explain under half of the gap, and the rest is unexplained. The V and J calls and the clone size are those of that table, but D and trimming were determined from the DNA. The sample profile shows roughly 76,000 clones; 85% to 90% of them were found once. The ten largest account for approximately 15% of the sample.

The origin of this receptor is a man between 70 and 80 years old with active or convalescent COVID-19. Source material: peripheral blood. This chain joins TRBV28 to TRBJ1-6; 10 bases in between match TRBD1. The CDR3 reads CASSFDRGRGSPLHF. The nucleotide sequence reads TGTGCCAGCAGTTTTGACAGGGGGCGAGGTTCACCCCTCCACTTT. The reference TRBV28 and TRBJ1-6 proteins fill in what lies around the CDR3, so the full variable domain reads DVKVTQSSRYLVKRTGEKVFLECVQDMDHENMFWYRQDPGLGLRLIYFSYDVKMKEKGDIPEGYSVSREKKERFSLILESASTNQTSMYLCASSFDRGRGSPLHFGNGTRLTVT.